One sample yielded the 19 T cell receptor beta chains listed below, sequenced in a study of cytomegalovirus exposure and HLA in healthy donors. The PCR ran on 60 Vbeta and 13 Jbeta primers. This table comes from immunoSEQ multiplex PCR, and its TCRdb copy is limited to in-frame clones, with some not included. Its listing shows around 210,000 clones. Material for sequencing was PBMCs. All receptors come from a woman aged 30 to 39 in good health and CMV-seropositive.

CDR3 sequence reads: CASSLGLAGTYEQFF. The CDR3 DNA sequence: TGTGCCAGCAGCTTAGGGCTAGCGGGGACTTATGAGCAGTTCTTC. The genes are TRBV11-1 and TRBJ2-1; TRBD2 aligns across 9 bases. In germline, CDR1 is SGHAT, CDR2 FQDESV (reference sequence). CDR3 length equals 15 residues. Trimming removed 1 base from V and 8 bases from J; junction bases left unmatched: 6.

The chain links TRBV10-2 to TRBJ2-1, with D perhaps matching TRBD1 (5 bases). V lost 6 bases, J lost 3 bases, and 9 bases lay in between. Germline V gene lookup returns CDR1 WSHSY and CDR2 SAAADI. This CDR3 region has 13 residues. The chain's CDR3 is CASRQALYNEQFF. The DNA of the CDR3 is TGCGCCAGCAGACAGGCCCTCTACAATGAGCAGTTCTTC.

The chain employs TRBV5-8 and TRBJ2-5, with D maybe TRBD1 (5 bases). There are 15 residues in the CDR3. The V end lost 3 bases, the J end lost 5 bases, and 17 bases lay between the germline ends. The V gene's germline CDR1 is SGHTS and CDR2 YDEGEE. The CDR3 coding sequence is TGTGCCAGCAGCTACCTACAGGCTACTTGGGAGACCCAGTACTTC. Protein product: CASSYLQATWETQYF.

V and J are TRBV6-5 and TRBJ2-5; perhaps TRBD2 as D (5 bases). Trimming pared 6 bases from V and 7 bases from J, leaving 15 bases between. Germline V CDR1 and CDR2: MNHEY, SVGAGI. The length of the CDR3 is 13 residues. CDR3 loop: CASSRGVSWTQYF. The CDR3 DNA sequence: TGTGCCAGCAGCCGGGGAGTCAGTTGGACCCAGTACTTC.

The rearrangement links TRBV7-2 to TRBJ1-1, with D maybe TRBD1 (5 bases). Between the trimmed V and J ends, which lost 4 bases and 10 bases, there was a span of 19 bases. In germline, CDR1 is SGHTA, CDR2 FQGNSA. The CDR3 runs 14 residues. The CDR3 loop is CASSYRDGGKRAFF. CDR3 in DNA: TGTGCCAGCAGCTACCGGGACGGGGGTAAGAGAGCTTTCTTT.

The chain is built from TRBV4-1 and TRBJ1-2; D may be TRBD1 (5 bases). From germline, CDR1 is MGHRA and CDR2 YSYEKL. The CDR3 is 15 residues long. V gave up 0 bases and J gave up 7 bases, with 15 bases separating them. CDR3 in amino acids: CASSQDNRIFSGYTF. In DNA, the CDR3 is TGCGCCAGCAGCCAAGACAACAGGATCTTCTCTGGCTACACCTTC.

The rearrangement joins TRBV6-5 to TRBJ2-7; TRBD1 matches 7 bases. Germline-derived CDR1 and CDR2 are MNHEY and SVGAGI. V was clipped by 0 bases and J by 2 bases; unmatched bases: 1. CDR3 size: 14 residues. CDR3 coding DNA: TGTGCCAGCAGTTACTCGGGGACAGCCTACGAGCAGTACTTC. This encodes CASSYSGTAYEQYF.

The V call is TRBV28, the J call TRBJ1-5, with D maybe TRBD1 (6 bases). The V end was cut by 2 bases, the J end by 6 bases, with 11 bases between. The CDR3 extends over 14 amino acids. Germline V gene lookup returns CDR1 MDHEN and CDR2 SYDVKM. CDR3 sequence: CASSLRTVRQPQHF. The DNA for the CDR3 is TGTGCCAGCAGTTTAAGGACAGTTCGTCAGCCCCAGCATTTT. The complete variable domain, with remaining parts taken from reference TRBV28 and TRBJ1-5, reads DVKVTQSSRYLVKRTGEKVFLECVQDMDHENMFWYRQDPGLGLRLIYFSYDVKMKEKGDIPEGYSVSREKKERFSLILESASTNQTSMYLCASSLRTVRQPQHFGDGTRLSIL.

This sequence joins TRBV6-5 and TRBJ1-1, with TRBD1 as a possible D gene (6 bases). The germline V and J ends were trimmed by 7 bases and 9 bases, with 24 bases remaining between them. The CDR3 runs 15 residues. Germline V gives CDR1 MNHEY, CDR2 SVGAGI. The CDR3 region is CASTKTRGELGKAFF. Here the CDR3 DNA reads TGTGCCAGCACCAAAACCAGGGGCGAACTCGGGAAAGCTTTCTTT.

The chain has TRBV5-1 and TRBJ1-2; the D is unclear. V was cut by 0 bases and J by 8 bases, with 8 bases left in between. CDR1 SGHRS and CDR2 YFSETQ come from the germline V gene. The CDR3 extends over 12 amino acids. CDR3 residues: CASSLGAEGYTF. The CDR3 DNA reads as TGCGCCAGCAGCTTGGGTGCGGAGGGCTACACCTTC.

The chain carries TRBV5-4 and TRBJ2-3, with TRBD2 matching over 12 bases. This CDR3 contains 16 residues. Germline loops: CDR1 SGHNT, CDR2 YYREEE (reference sequence). V was clipped by 0 bases and J by 1 base; unmatched bases: 0. CDR3 region: CASSLGLAGGTDTQYF. The DNA of the CDR3 is TGTGCCAGCAGCTTGGGACTAGCGGGGGGCACAGATACGCAGTATTTT.

The chain employs TRBV5-1 and TRBJ1-2, with D perhaps matching TRBD1 (5 bases). Per the germline V gene, CDR1 is SGHRS and CDR2 is YFSETQ. The CDR3 consists of 14 residues. V shed 7 bases and J shed 0 bases, with 13 bases lying between them. CDR3 coding DNA: TGCGCCAGCGGAACCCTGACAGCTAACTATGGCTACACCTTC. Protein: CASGTLTANYGYTF.

The V and J genes are TRBV28 and TRBJ1-2; the match to TRBD1 covers 10 bases. CDR1 and CDR2 from the germline V gene are MDHEN and SYDVKM. The CDR3 runs to 15 residues. The junction had 5 bases not matched to a gene; V was cut back by 7 bases and J by 0 bases. CDR3 DNA: TGTGCCAGCATCCCGGACAGGGGGGCTAACTATGGCTACACCTTC. This encodes CASIPDRGANYGYTF.

V usage is TRBV15 and J usage is TRBJ1-6; D gene unclear. V was clipped by 3 bases and J by 6 bases, with 3 bases between them. The CDR3 is 12 amino acids. Germline CDR1 and CDR2: LNHNV and YYDKDF (reference sequence). CDR3 protein: CATSSINSPLHF. CDR3 DNA: TGTGCCACCAGCAGCATTAATTCACCCCTCCACTTT.

The chain links TRBV6-5 to TRBJ2-2; maybe TRBD1 (5 bases). This CDR3 contains 14 residues. The germline V gene encodes CDR1 MNHEY and CDR2 SVGAGI. Trimming took off 7 bases at V and 6 bases at J, with 15 bases between the two ends. CDR3 DNA sequence: TGTGCCAGCATCCCTGGATGGGGCGCCGGGGAGCTGTTTTTT. Translating it yields CASIPGWGAGELFF.

The CDR3 DNA reads TGTGCCAGCAGCAGAGGACTCATCACAGATACGCAGTATTTT. This gives the protein CASSRGLITDTQYF. The V and J genes are TRBV5-4 and TRBJ2-3, with TRBD2 as a possible D gene (5 bases). V gave up 4 bases and J gave up 2 bases, with 11 bases separating them. The CDR3 spans 14 residues. Germline CDR1 and CDR2: SGHNT and YYREEE (reference sequence). Supplemented by reference TRBV5-4 and TRBJ2-3, the full variable domain reads ETGVTQSPTHLIKTRGQQVTLRCSSQSGHNTVSWYQQALGQGPQFIFQYYREEENGRGNFPPRFSGLQFPNYSSELNVNALELDDSALYLCASSRGLITDTQYFGPGTRLTVL.

This chain links TRBV10-3 with TRBJ2-1, with TRBD2 matching over 10 bases. This CDR3 is 15 amino acids long. V was clipped by 8 bases and J by 8 bases; unmatched bases: 12. CDR1 and CDR2 (germline): ENHRY, SYGVKD. This chain's CDR3 is CAIGGASGSGDEQFF. CDR3 bases: TGTGCCATCGGGGGGGCTAGCGGGAGCGGGGATGAGCAGTTCTTC.

The rearrangement links TRBV4-1 to TRBJ2-4; 11 bases match TRBD2. Germline V gene data show CDR1 as MGHRA and CDR2 as YSYEKL. The length of the CDR3 is 17 residues. Trimming at V came to 2 bases and at J to 2 bases, leaving 5 bases not matched to a gene. CDR3 sequence (DNA): TGCGCCAGCAGCCAACCTACTAGCGGGAGTACCAAAAACATTCAGTACTTC. This encodes CASSQPTSGSTKNIQYF.

The chain uses TRBV23-1 and TRBJ1-5; D remains ambiguous. TRBV23-1 is recorded as an ORF, its role being uncertain. This CDR3 region has 15 residues. V gave up 1 base and J gave up 6 bases, with 13 bases separating them. CDR3 sequence (DNA): TGCGCCAGCAGTCAATTCGACAATTTCGGTCAGCCCCAGCATTTT. This translates into CASSQFDNFGQPQHF.